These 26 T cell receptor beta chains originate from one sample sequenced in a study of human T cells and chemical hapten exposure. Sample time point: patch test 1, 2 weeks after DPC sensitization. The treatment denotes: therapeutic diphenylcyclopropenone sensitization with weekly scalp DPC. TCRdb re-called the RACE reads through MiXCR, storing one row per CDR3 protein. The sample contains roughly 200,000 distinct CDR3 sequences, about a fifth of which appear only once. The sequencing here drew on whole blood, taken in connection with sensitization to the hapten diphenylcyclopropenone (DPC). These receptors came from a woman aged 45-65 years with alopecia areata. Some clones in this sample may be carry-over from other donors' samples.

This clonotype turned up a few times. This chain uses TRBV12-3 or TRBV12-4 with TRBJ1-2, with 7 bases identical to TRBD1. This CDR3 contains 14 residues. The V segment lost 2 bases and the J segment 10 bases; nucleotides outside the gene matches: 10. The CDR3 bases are TGTGCCAGCAGTTTAACTCAACCGGGACAGCCCTACACCTTC. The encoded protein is CASSLTQPGQPYTF.

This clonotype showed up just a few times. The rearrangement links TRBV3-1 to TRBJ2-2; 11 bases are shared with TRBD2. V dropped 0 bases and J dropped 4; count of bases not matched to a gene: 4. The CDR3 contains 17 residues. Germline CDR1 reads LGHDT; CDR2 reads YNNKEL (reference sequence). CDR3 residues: CASSQDLLAGATGELFF. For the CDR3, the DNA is TGTGCCAGCAGCCAAGATCTACTAGCGGGAGCCACCGGGGAGCTGTTTTTT.

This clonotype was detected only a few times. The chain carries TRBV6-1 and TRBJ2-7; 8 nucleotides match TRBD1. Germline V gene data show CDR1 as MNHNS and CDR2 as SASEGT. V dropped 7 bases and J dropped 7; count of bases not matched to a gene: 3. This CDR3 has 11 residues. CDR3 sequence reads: CASKTGGEQYF. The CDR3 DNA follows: TGTGCCAGCAAAACAGGGGGAGAGCAGTACTTC.

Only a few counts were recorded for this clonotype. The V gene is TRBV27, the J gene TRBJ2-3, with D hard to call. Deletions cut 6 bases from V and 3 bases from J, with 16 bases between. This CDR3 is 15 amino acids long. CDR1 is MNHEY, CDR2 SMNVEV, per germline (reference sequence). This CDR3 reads CASRNNPGYTDTQYF. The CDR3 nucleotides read TGTGCCAGCAGGAACAACCCAGGTTATACAGATACGCAGTATTTT.

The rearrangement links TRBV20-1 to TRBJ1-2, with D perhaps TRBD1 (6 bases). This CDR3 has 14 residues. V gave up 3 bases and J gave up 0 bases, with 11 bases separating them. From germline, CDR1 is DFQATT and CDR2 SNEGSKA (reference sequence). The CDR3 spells CSASRRGTNYGYTF. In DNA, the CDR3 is TGCAGTGCTAGCCGCAGGGGAACTAACTATGGCTACACCTTC.

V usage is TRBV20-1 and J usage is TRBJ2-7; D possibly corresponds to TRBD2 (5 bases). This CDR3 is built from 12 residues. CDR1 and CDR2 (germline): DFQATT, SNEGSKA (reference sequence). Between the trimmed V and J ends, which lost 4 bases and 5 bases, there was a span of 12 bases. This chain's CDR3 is CSAKTKFNEQYF. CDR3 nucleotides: TGCAGTGCTAAGACTAAGTTTAACGAGCAGTACTTC.

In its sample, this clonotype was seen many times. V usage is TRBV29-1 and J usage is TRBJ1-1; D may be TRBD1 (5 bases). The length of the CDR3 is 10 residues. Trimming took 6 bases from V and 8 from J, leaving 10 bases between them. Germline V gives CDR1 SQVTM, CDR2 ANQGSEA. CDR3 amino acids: CSVHYREAFF. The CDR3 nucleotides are TGCAGCGTACACTACAGGGAAGCTTTCTTT.

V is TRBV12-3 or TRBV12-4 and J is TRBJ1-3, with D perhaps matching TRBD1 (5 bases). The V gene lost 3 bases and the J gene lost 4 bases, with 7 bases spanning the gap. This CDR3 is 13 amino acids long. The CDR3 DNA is TGTGCCAGCAGTTTCGGGGCGGGAAACACCATATATTTT. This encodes CASSFGAGNTIYF.

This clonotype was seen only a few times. The CDR3 loop reads CASSYGGTANTGELFF. For the CDR3, the DNA is TGTGCCAGCAGTTACGGGGGGACCGCGAACACCGGGGAGCTGTTTTTT. The V call is TRBV12-3 or TRBV12-4, the J call TRBJ2-2; 7 bases are a match to TRBD2. V lost 4 bases, J lost 0 bases, and 5 bases stayed unmatched. This CDR3 comprises 16 residues.

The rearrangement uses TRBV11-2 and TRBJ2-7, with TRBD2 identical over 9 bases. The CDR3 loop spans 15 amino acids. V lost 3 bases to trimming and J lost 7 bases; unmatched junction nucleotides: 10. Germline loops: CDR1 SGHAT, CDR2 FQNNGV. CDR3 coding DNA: TGTGCCAGCAGCTTGTTGGGACTAGCTTTAGGAGAGCAGTACTTC. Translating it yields CASSLLGLALGEQYF.

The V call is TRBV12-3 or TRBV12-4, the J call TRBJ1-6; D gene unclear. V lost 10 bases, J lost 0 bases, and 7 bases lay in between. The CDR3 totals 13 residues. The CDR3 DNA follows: TGTGCCACCCACAGCTCCTATAATTCACCCCTCCACTTT. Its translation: CATHSSYNSPLHF.

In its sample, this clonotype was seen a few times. The CDR3 loop reads CASSLARTSGNYEQFF. The CDR3 bases are TGCGCCAGCAGCTTGGCCAGGACTAGCGGGAACTATGAGCAGTTCTTC. The chain combines TRBV5-1 with TRBJ2-1, with TRBD2 matching 12 bases. In germline, CDR1 is SGHRS, CDR2 YFSETQ. Trimming cost V 0 bases and J 8 bases; bases outside gene matches: 6. The CDR3 loop spans 16 amino acids.

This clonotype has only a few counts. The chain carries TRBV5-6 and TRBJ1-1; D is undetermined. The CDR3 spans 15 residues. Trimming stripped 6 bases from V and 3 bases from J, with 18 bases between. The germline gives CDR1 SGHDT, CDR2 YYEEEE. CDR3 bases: TGTGCCAGCAAGGAGAGAGCCTTGGTGGACACTGAAGCTTTCTTT. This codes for CASKERALVDTEAFF.

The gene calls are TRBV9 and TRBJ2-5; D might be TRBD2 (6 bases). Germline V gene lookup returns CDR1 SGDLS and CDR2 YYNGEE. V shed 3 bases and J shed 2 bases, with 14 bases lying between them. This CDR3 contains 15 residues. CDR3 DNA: TGTGCCAGCAGCGGCCCGGGACTGCCACAAGAGACCCAGTACTTC. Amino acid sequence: CASSGPGLPQETQYF.

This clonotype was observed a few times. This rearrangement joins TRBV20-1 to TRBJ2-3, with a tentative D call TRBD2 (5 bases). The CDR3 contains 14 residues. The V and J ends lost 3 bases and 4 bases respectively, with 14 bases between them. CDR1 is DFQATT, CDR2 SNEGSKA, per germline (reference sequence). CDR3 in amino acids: CSARASLVPDTQYF. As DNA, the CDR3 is TGCAGTGCTAGGGCTAGCCTCGTCCCAGATACGCAGTATTTT.

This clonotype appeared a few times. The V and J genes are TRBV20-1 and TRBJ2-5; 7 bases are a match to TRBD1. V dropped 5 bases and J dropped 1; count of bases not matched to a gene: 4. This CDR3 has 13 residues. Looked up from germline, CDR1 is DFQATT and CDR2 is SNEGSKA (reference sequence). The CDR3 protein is CSAFGQAQETQYF. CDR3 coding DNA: TGCAGTGCTTTCGGACAGGCCCAAGAGACCCAGTACTTC.

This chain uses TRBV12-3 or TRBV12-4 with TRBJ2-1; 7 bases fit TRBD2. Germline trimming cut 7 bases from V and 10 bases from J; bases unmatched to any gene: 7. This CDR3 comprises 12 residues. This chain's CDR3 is CASNAGTTEQFF. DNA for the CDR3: TGTGCCAGCAATGCCGGGACTACCGAGCAGTTCTTC.

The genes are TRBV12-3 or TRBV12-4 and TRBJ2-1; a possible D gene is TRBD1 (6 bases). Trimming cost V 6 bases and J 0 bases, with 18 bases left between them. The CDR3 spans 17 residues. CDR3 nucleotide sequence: TGTGCCAGCAGCGTCCTTATGGGACACTACTCCTACAATGAGCAGTTCTTC. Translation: CASSVLMGHYSYNEQFF.

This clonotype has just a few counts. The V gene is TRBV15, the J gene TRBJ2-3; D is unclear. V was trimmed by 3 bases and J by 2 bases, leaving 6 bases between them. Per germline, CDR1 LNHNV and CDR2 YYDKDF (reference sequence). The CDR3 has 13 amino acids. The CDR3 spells CATSRAYTDTQYF. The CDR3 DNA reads TGTGCCACCAGCAGGGCCTACACAGATACGCAGTATTTT.

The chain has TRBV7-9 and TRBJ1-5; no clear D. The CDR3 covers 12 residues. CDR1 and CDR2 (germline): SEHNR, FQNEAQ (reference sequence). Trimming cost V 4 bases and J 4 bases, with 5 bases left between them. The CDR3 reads CASSSANQPQHF. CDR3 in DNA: TGTGCCAGCAGCTCCGCTAATCAGCCCCAGCATTTT.

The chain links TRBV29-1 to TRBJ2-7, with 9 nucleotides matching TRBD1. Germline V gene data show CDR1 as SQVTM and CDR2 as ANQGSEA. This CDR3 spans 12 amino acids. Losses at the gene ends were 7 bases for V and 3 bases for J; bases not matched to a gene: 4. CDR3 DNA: TGCAGCGCGGGGACAGGGTACTACGAGCAGTACTTC. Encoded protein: CSAGTGYYEQYF.

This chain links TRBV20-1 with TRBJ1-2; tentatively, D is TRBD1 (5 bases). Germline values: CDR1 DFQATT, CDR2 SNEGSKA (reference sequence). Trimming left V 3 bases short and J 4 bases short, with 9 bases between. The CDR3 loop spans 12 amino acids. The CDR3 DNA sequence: TGCAGTGCTAGCGACGACAGCTATGGCTACACCTTC. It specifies CSASDDSYGYTF.

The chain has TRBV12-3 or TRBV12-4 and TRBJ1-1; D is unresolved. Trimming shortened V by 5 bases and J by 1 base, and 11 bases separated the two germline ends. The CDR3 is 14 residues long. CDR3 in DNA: TGTGCCAGCAGTCGGAAAGTTAGGAACACTGAAGCTTTCTTT. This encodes CASSRKVRNTEAFF.

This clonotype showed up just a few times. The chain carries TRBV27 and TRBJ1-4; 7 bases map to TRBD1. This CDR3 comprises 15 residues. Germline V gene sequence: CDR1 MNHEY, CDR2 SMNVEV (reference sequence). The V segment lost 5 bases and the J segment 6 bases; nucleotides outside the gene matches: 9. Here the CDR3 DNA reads TGTGCCAGCAGTCTGTTGACAGGGCGGGATGAAAAACTGTTTTTT. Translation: CASSLLTGRDEKLFF. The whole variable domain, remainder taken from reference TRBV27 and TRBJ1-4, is EAQVTQNPRYLITVTGKKLTVTCSQNMNHEYMSWYRQDPGLGLRQIYYSMNVEVTDKGDVPEGYKVSRKEKRNFPLILESPSPNQTSLYFCASSLLTGRDEKLFFGSGTQLSVL.

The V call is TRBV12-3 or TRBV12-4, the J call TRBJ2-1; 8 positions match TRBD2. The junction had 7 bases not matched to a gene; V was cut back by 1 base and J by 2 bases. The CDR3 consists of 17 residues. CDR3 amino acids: CASSLGLAPLPYNEQFF. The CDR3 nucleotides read TGTGCCAGCAGTTTAGGACTAGCGCCACTGCCCTACAATGAGCAGTTCTTC.

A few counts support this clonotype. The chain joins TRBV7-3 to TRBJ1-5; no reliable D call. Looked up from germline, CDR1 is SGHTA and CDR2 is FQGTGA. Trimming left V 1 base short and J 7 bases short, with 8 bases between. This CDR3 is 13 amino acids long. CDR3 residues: CASSLSASQPQHF. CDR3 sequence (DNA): TGTGCCAGCAGCTTAAGCGCTTCCCAGCCCCAGCATTTT. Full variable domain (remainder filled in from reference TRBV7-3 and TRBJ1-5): GAGVSQTPSNKVTEKGKYVELRCDPISGHTALYWYRQSLGQGPEFLIYFQGTGAADDSGLPNDRFFAVRPEGSVSTLKIQRTERGDSAVYLCASSLSASQPQHFGDGTRLSIL.